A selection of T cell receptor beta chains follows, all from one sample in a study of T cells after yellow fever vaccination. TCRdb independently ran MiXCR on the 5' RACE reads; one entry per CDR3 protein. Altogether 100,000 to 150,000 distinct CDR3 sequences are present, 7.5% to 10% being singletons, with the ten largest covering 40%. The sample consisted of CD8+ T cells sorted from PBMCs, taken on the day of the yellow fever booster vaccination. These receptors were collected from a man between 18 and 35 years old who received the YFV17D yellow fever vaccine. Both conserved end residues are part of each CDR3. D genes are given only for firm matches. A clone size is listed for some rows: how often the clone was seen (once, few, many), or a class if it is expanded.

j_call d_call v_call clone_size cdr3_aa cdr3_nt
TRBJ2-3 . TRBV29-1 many CSVGGDTQYF TGCAGCGTTGGAGGGGATACGCAGTATTTT
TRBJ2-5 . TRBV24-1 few CATSDPWNQETQYF TGTGCCACCAGTGATCCCTGGAATCAAGAGACCCAGTACTTC
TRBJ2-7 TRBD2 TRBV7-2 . CASTDYGGGVGQYF TGTGCCAGCACCGATTACGGCGGGGGGGTCGGGCAGTACTTC
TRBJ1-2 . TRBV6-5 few CASSQFLDSADGYTF TGTGCCAGCAGCCAGTTTCTGGACAGCGCAGATGGCTACACCTTC
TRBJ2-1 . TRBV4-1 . CASSLRDGDNEQFF TGCGCCAGCAGCCTCCGGGACGGAGACAATGAGCAGTTCTTC
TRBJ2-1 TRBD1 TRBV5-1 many CASSLRLASGQVNNEQFF TGCGCCAGCAGCTTGAGATTGGCCTCGGGACAGGTAAACAATGAGCAGTTCTTC
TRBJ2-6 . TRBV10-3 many CAISGTRDSGANVLTF TGTGCCATCAGTGGGACCCGAGACTCTGGGGCCAACGTCCTGACTTTC
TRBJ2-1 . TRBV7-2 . CASSFIRAYNEQFF TGTGCCAGCAGCTTTATTCGGGCCTACAATGAGCAGTTCTTC
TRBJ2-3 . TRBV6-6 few CASSYGRGFRADTQYF TGTGCCAGCAGTTACGGGAGGGGGTTCCGCGCAGATACGCAGTATTTT
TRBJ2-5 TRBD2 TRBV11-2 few CASSWGGGLQETQYF TGTGCCAGCAGCTGGGGCGGGGGATTACAAGAGACCCAGTACTTC
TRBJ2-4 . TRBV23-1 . CATKFGGAPGIQYF TGCGCCACCAAGTTTGGGGGAGCCCCGGGCATTCAGTACTTC
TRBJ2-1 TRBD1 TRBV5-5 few CASSDPGQGIHEQFF TGTGCCAGCAGCGACCCGGGACAGGGTATACATGAGCAGTTCTTC
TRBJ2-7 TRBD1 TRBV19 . CASSMRQGVYYEQYF TGTGCCAGTAGTATGCGACAGGGTGTTTACTACGAGCAGTACTTC
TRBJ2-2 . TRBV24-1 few CATSEFGELFF TGTGCCACCAGTGAATTTGGGGAGCTGTTTTTT
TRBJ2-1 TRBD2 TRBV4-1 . CASSYRTGGYNEQFF TGCGCCAGCAGCTACAGGACGGGGGGGTACAATGAGCAGTTCTTC
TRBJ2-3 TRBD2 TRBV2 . CASSAGLAGAGRSDTQYF TGTGCCAGCAGTGCGGGACTAGCGGGGGCTGGCCGGTCAGATACGCAGTATTTT
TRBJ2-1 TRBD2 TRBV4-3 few CASSQDGTITYNEQFF TGCGCCAGCAGCCAGGACGGGACTATCACATACAATGAGCAGTTCTTC
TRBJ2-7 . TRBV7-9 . CASSPATVSQDLYEQYF TGTGCCAGCAGCCCCGCCACTGTTTCACAAGATCTCTACGAGCAGTACTTC
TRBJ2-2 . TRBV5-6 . CASSSPPRDRASRGAVFF .
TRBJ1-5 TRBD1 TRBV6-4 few CASTDRGRQGPQPQHF TGTGCCAGCACGGATCGGGGGAGACAGGGCCCTCAGCCCCAGCATTTT
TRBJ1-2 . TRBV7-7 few CASKAEGPPSNYGYTF TGTGCTAGCAAAGCCGAGGGGCCCCCTAGTAACTATGGCTACACCTTC
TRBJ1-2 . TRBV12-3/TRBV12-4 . CASSLLSGTYGYTF TGTGCCAGCAGTTTATTATCTGGAACATATGGCTACACCTTC
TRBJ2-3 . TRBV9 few CASTVVLHTDTQYF TGTGCCAGCACCGTAGTTCTACACACAGATACGCAGTATTTT
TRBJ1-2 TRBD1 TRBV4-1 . CASSLEPILGTGAFYGYTF TGCGCCAGCAGCCTAGAGCCGATCCTGGGGACAGGGGCCTTCTATGGCTACACCTTC
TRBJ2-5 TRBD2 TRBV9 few CASTRRDASGETQYF TGTGCCAGCACCCGCCGGGATGCTAGCGGGGAGACCCAGTACTTC
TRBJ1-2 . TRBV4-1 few CASSQDRQGRVGGYTF TGCGCCAGCAGCCAAGACCGGCAGGGGCGGGTAGGTGGCTACACCTTC
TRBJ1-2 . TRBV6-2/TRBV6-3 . CASSYVRQNNYYGYTF TGTGCCAGCAGTTACGTTCGCCAGAATAACTACTATGGCTACACCTTC